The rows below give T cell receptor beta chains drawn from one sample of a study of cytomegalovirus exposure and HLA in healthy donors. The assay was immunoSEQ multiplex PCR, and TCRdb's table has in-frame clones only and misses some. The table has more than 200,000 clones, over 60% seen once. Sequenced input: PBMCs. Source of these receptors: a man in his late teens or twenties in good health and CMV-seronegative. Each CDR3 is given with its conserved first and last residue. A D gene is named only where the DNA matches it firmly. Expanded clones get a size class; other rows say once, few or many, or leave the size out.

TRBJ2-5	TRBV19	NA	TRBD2	TGTGCCAGTAGCCCCCTAGCGGGAGTTGGGGAGACCCAGTACTTC	CASSPLAGVGETQYF
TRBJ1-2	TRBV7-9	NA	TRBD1	TGTGCCAGCAGCACCGGACAGGGCGCGAACTATGGCTACACCTTC	CASSTGQGANYGYTF
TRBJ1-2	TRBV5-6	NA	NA	TGTGCCAGCAGCTTGGCGGGGGTAAACTATGGCTACACCTTC	CASSLAGVNYGYTF
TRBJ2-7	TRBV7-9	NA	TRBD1	TGTGCCAGCAGCCCCGACAGGGGGAGTTACGAGCAGTACTTC	CASSPDRGSYEQYF
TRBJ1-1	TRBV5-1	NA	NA	TGCGCCAGCAGCACAGCCGGCTCAGGGACTGAAGCTTTCTTT	CASSTAGSGTEAFF
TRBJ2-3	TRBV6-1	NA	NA	TGTGCCAGCGCCCCACTGCCCGCACCGGATACGCAGTATTTT	CASAPLPAPDTQYF
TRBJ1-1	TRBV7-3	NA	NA	TGTGCCAGCAGCCGAGGAGTTGACACTGAAGCTTTCTTT	CASSRGVDTEAFF
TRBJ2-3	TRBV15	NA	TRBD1	TGTGCCACCAGCAGAGTAACCTGGGACAGCGCTAGCACAGATACGCAGTATTTT	CATSRVTWDSASTDTQYF
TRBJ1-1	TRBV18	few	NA	TGTGCCAGCTCACCGTCAGCGGCGAACACTGAAGCTTTCTTT	CASSPSAANTEAFF
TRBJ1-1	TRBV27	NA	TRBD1	TGTGCCAGCAGTTTATCGGGACAGGGGGCGTTCTTGGACACTGAAGCTTTCTTT	CASSLSGQGAFLDTEAFF
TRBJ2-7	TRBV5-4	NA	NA	TGTGCCAGCAGCTTATTCCCCGAGACACCTCTCTACGAGCAGTACTTC	CASSLFPETPLYEQYF
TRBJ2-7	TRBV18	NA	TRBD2	TGTGCCAGCTCACTCCACAAGGGAGGGTCCTACGAGCAGTACTTC	CASSLHKGGSYEQYF
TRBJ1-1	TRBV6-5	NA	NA	TGTGCCAGCAGTTACTCGAAGGGAGGCACTGAAGCTTTCTTT	CASSYSKGGTEAFF
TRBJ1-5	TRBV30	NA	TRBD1	TGTGCCTGGAGCCCCCCGGACAGGGGAAATTGGCAGCCCCAGCATTTT	CAWSPPDRGNWQPQHF
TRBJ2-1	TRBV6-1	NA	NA	TGTGCCAGCAGTGGATCCGGTTTGGATGAGCAGTTCTTC	CASSGSGLDEQFF
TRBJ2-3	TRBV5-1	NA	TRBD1	TGCGCCAGCAGCGTGGGACAGCTAGTAGATACGCAGTATTTT	CASSVGQLVDTQYF
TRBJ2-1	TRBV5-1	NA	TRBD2	TGCGCCAGCAGCTCCGGACTAGCGGGAGTGAAGGGCAATGAGCAGTTCTTC	CASSSGLAGVKGNEQFF
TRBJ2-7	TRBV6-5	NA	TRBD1	TGTGCCAGCAGTTACTCAGGGACAGGCCCAACCTACGAGCAGTACTTC	CASSYSGTGPTYEQYF
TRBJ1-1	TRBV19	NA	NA	TGTGCCAGTACCTCACCCCGGGACACTGAAGCTTTCTTT	CASTSPRDTEAFF
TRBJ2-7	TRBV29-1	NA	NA	TGCAGCGTTGAGATCAGGGCAATCATGGCAAAAAATTACGAGCAGTACTTC	CSVEIRAIMAKNYEQYF
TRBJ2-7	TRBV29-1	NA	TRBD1	TGCAGCGGACAGGGGGATTCCTACGAGCAGTACTTC	CSGQGDSYEQYF
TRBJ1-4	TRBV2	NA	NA	TGTGCCAGCAGCCCCGACACGCTGGGTGGAAAACTGTTTTTT	CASSPDTLGGKLFF
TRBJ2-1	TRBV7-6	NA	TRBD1	TGTGCCAGCAGCCGGGACAGGGGCTCCTACAATGAGCAGTTCTTC	CASSRDRGSYNEQFF
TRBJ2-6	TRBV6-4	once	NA	TGTGCCAGCAGTGGGGCAGGACTCTCTGGGGCCAACGTCCTGACTTTC	CASSGAGLSGANVLTF
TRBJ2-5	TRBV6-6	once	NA	TGTGCCAGCAGGGACAACTTAGAGACCCAGTACTTC	CASRDNLETQYF
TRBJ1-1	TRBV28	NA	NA	TGTGCCAGCAGAGATTCGACAGGTGTGATAAACGCTGAAGCTTTCTTT	CASRDSTGVINAEAFF
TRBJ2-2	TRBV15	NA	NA	TGTGCCACCAGCAGAGATGTTGCAGGGACCGGGGAGCTGTTTTTT	CATSRDVAGTGELFF
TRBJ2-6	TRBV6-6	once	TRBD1	TGTGCCAGCAGTACGGACAGGCGCTCTGGGGCCAACGTCCTGACTTTC	CASSTDRRSGANVLTF
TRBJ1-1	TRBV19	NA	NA	TGTGCCAGTAGTAGCCACAGAGGGACTGAAGCTTTCTTT	CASSSHRGTEAFF
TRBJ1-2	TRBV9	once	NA	TGTGCCAGCAGCGCACCGGGGGGGCTCGGCTACACCTTC	CASSAPGGLGYTF
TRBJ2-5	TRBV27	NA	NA	TGTGCCAGCAGTTTTCTGGGAGGGGGGGTAACAGAGACCCAGTACTTC	CASSFLGGGVTETQYF
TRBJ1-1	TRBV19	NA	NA	TGTGCCAGTAGTATTGGGCAGCTAAACACTGAAGCTTTCTTT	CASSIGQLNTEAFF
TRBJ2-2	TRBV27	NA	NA	TGTGCCAGCAGTCCCATATCCGGCACCGGGGAGCTGTTTTTT	CASSPISGTGELFF
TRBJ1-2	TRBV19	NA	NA	TGTGCCAGTAGTATTTCGCGACTCCTCTATGGCTACACCTTC	CASSISRLLYGYTF
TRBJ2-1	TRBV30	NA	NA	TGTGCCTGGAGTGTAATTCGCAATGAGCAGTTCTTC	CAWSVIRNEQFF
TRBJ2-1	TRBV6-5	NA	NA	TGTGCCAGCAGGAAGCGTAATGAGCAGTTCTTC	CASRKRNEQFF
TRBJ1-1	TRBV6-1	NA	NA	TGTGCCAGCAGCCCCCGGGGGGGCCCAGCTGAAGCTTTCTTT	CASSPRGGPAEAFF
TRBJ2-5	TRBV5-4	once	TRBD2	TGTGCCAGCAGCTTGGGGACTAGCGCGCAAGAGACCCAGTACTTC	CASSLGTSAQETQYF
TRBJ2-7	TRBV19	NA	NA	TGTGCCAGTAGTACCCTAGAGGGGGATCAGTACTTC	CASSTLEGDQYF
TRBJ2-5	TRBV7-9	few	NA	TGTGCCAGCAGCCCCCACCGTGAGTCCCAGTACTTC	CASSPHRESQYF
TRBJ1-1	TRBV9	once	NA	TGTGCCAGCAGCGTAGTCGGAGGGAGGGCTCCTGAAGCTTTCTTT	CASSVVGGRAPEAFF
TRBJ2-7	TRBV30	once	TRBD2	TGTGCCTGGAGTGCGGGGGGATCCTACGAGCAGTACTTC	CAWSAGGSYEQYF
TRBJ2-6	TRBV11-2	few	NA	TGTGCCAGCAGTACAGATTCTGGGGCCAACGTCCTGACTTTC	CASSTDSGANVLTF
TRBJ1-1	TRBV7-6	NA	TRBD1	TGTGCCAGCAGCTCCAGTCCAGGGGGGAACACTGAAGCTTTCTTT	CASSSSPGGNTEAFF
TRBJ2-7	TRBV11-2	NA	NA	TGTGCCAGCAGCGCGGGGACGGCCTACGAGCAGTACTTC	CASSAGTAYEQYF
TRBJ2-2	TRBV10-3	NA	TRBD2	TGTGCCACCATTGCCCTAGCGGGAGAGACCGGGGAGCTGTTTTTT	CATIALAGETGELFF
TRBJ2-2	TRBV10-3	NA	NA	TGTGCCATCAGTGAGTCACAGGTGAACACCGGGGAGCTGTTTTTT	CAISESQVNTGELFF
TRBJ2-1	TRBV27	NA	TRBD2	TGTGCCAGCAGTCACACTACTAGCGGGGGACGTGTGAAGCAGTTCTTC	CASSHTTSGGRVKQFF
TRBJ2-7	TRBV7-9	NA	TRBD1	TGTGCCAGCAGCTCACAGGGGAAGGAGTCCTACGAGCAGTACTTC	CASSSQGKESYEQYF
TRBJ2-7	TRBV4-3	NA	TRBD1	TGCGCCAGCAGCCGGGGACAGGGGAACTACGAGCAGTACTTC	CASSRGQGNYEQYF
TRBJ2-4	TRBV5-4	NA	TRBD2	TGTGCCAGCAGCTTTTCCGGGACTAGCGTGAGGGATCTAGCCAAAAACATTCAGTACTTC	CASSFSGTSVRDLAKNIQYF